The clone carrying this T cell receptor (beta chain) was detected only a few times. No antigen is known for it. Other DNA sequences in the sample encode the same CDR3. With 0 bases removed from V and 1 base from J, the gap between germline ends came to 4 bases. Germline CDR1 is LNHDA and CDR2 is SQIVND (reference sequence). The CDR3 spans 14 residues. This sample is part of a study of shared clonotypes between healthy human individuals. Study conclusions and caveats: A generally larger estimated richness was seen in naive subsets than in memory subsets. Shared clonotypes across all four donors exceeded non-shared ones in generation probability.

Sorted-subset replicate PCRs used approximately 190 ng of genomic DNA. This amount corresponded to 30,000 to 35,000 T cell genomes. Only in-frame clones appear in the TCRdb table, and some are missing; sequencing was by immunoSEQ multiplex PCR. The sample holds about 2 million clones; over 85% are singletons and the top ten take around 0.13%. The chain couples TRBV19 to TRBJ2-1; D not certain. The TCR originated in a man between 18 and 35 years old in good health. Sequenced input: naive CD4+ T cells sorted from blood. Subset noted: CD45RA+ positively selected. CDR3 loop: CASSIENSYNEQFF. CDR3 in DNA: TGTGCCAGTAGTATAGAGAATTCCTACAATGAGCAGTTCTTC.